The rows below give T cell receptor beta chains drawn from one sample of a study of T cells in Graves' hyperthyroidism and ophthalmopathy. One entry per CDR3 protein, called by TCRdb with MiXCR from the multiplex PCR reads. The top ten clones hold nearly 8.5% of a sample with hundreds of thousands of distinct CDR3 sequences, under 60% of them seen once. Sequencing was done on a sample of peripheral blood or thyroid tissue (not recorded which). All receptors derive from a woman under 30 with Graves' hyperthyroidism. CDR3s include the opening cysteine and the closing phenylalanine or tryptophan. A D gene is named only where the DNA matches it firmly. Rows give clone size only sometimes, using once, few, many, or a class for an expanded clone.

D gene: .
clone size: .
CDR3 length: 14
J gene: TRBJ1-5
V gene: TRBV10-3
CDR3 protein: CASSYGGSGQPQHF

D gene: .
clone size: few
CDR3 length: 14
J gene: TRBJ2-7
V gene: TRBV7-2
CDR3 protein: CASTLDWSSYEQYF

D gene: .
clone size: few
CDR3 length: 14
J gene: TRBJ1-3
V gene: TRBV7-8
CDR3 protein: CASSSTLSGNTIYF

D gene: TRBD1
clone size: .
CDR3 length: 14
J gene: TRBJ1-2
V gene: TRBV15
CDR3 protein: CATSSLDRDYGYTF

D gene: TRBD2
clone size: many
CDR3 length: 16
J gene: TRBJ2-2
V gene: TRBV2
CDR3 protein: CASTIRREGNTGELFF

D gene: .
clone size: few
CDR3 length: 12
J gene: TRBJ2-5
V gene: TRBV25-1
CDR3 protein: CASSSDQEAQYF

D gene: .
clone size: .
CDR3 length: 13
J gene: TRBJ1-2
V gene: TRBV10-3
CDR3 protein: CAISEGEDYGYTF

D gene: TRBD1
clone size: .
CDR3 length: 17
J gene: TRBJ1-2
V gene: TRBV7-9
CDR3 protein: CASSNTGTGNTWDGYTF

D gene: TRBD2
clone size: .
CDR3 length: 15
J gene: TRBJ2-3
V gene: TRBV7-9
CDR3 protein: CASSGLADRTDTQYF

D gene: .
clone size: .
CDR3 length: 16
J gene: TRBJ1-1
V gene: TRBV19
CDR3 protein: CASSPRRGVLGTEASF

D gene: .
clone size: many
CDR3 length: 13
J gene: TRBJ1-2
V gene: TRBV24-1
CDR3 protein: CATSDGTNYGYTF

D gene: .
clone size: few
CDR3 length: 21
J gene: TRBJ1-5
V gene: TRBV24-1
CDR3 protein: CATSDLRTTSPRATDNQPQHF

D gene: TRBD1
clone size: .
CDR3 length: 14
J gene: TRBJ1-4
V gene: TRBV2
CDR3 protein: CASNPGQMNEKLFF

D gene: .
clone size: once
CDR3 length: 15
J gene: TRBJ2-2
V gene: TRBV5-1
CDR3 protein: CASSLGTGGPGELFF

D gene: .
clone size: many
CDR3 length: 14
J gene: TRBJ1-1
V gene: TRBV7-3
CDR3 protein: CASSPVHKGTEAFF

D gene: .
clone size: .
CDR3 length: 13
J gene: TRBJ2-2
V gene: TRBV15
CDR3 protein: CATSRVSSGELFF

D gene: .
clone size: few
CDR3 length: 11
J gene: TRBJ2-5
V gene: TRBV6-6
CDR3 protein: CASRETETQYF

D gene: .
clone size: .
CDR3 length: 14
J gene: TRBJ1-6
V gene: TRBV5-1
CDR3 protein: CASRRGEYNSPLHF

D gene: .
clone size: many
CDR3 length: 15
J gene: TRBJ1-6
V gene: TRBV7-9
CDR3 protein: CASSLTQLSNSPLHF